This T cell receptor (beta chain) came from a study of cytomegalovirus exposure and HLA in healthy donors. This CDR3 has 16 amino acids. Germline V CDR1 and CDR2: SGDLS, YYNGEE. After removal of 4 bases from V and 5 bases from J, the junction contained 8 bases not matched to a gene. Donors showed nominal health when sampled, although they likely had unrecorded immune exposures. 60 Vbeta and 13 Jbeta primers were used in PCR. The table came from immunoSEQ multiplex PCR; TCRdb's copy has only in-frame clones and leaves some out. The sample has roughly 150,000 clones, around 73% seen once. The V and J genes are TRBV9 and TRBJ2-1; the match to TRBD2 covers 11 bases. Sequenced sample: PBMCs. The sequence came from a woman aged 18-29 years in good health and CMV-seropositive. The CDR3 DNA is TGTGCCAGCAGCCCCGGACTAGCGGGTCTCGACAATGAGCAGTTCTTC. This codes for CASSPGLAGLDNEQFF.